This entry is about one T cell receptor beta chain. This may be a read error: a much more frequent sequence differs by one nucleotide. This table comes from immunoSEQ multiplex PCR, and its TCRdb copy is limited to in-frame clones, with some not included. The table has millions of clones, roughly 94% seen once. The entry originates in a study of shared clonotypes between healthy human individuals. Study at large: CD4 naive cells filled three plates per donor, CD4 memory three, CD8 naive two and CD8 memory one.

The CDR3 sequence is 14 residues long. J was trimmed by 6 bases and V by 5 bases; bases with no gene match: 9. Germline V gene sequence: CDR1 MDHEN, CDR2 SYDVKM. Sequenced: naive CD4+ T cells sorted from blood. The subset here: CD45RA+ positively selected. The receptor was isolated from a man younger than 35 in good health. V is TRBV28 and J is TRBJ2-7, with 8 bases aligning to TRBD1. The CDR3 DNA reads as TGTGCCAGCAGTCAGACCGGGACAGGTCGCGAGCAGTACTTC. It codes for CASSQTGTGREQYF.